A single sample gave rise to the 14 T cell receptor beta chains below, sequenced in a study of Tregs in tolerant kidney transplant recipients. The protocol was immunoSEQ multiplex PCR, while the TCRdb copy is restricted to in-frame clones and leaves out a portion. In the table there are tens of thousands of clones, about 90% of which are singletons. Sequencing was done on a sample of Tregs from blood. Every receptor here comes from a human donor in good health.

This chain uses TRBV5-1 with TRBJ2-1; 7 bases line up with TRBD1. CDR1 SGHRS and CDR2 YFSETQ come from the germline V gene. This CDR3 has 15 residues. Trimming at V came to 1 base and at J to 0 bases, leaving 1 base not matched to a gene. The CDR3 protein is CASSLRQGSYNEQFF. CDR3 nucleotides: TGCGCCAGCAGCTTGAGACAGGGCTCCTACAATGAGCAGTTCTTC.

The chain couples TRBV19 to TRBJ1-2, with D perhaps matching TRBD1 (6 bases). Germline V gives CDR1 LNHDA, CDR2 SQIVND (reference sequence). V was shortened by 3 bases and J by 8 bases, with 19 bases between the two germline ends. The CDR3 spans 15 residues. The CDR3 spells CASSIGTGTVGGYTF. CDR3 DNA sequence: TGTGCCAGTAGTATTGGTACAGGGACGGTGGGAGGCTACACCTTC.

This rearrangement joins TRBV4-1 to TRBJ2-7; 7 bases are shared with TRBD1. The trim removed 2 bases at V and 5 bases at J, leaving 15 bases unmatched. This CDR3 comprises 17 residues. Looked up from germline, CDR1 is MGHRA and CDR2 is YSYEKL. CDR3 coding DNA: TGCGCCAGCAGCCAATACCGGGACAGCGCCCGAATCCACGAGCAGTACTTC. Translating gives CASSQYRDSARIHEQYF.

The chain recombines TRBV19 with TRBJ2-1; 9 bases match TRBD1. Trimming took 2 bases from V and 9 from J; bases not matched to a gene: 8. Per the germline V gene, CDR1 is LNHDA and CDR2 is SQIVND (reference sequence). This CDR3 region has 15 residues. CDR3 DNA sequence: TGTGCCAGTAGTATATCAAACAGGGGGCAAAGTGAGCAGTTCTTC. Protein product: CASSISNRGQSEQFF.

The chain links TRBV7-2 to TRBJ2-2; no firm D call. Trimming pared 6 bases from V and 0 bases from J, leaving 5 bases between. The CDR3 covers 13 residues. CDR1 is SGHTA and CDR2 is FQGNSA in the germline V gene. The CDR3 coding sequence is TGTGCCAGCAGGTTAACGAACACCGGGGAGCTGTTTTTT. Amino acid sequence: CASRLTNTGELFF.

For the CDR3, the DNA is TGTGCCAGCAGATCCTCCACCCTCGGAGGTGGCTACACCTTC. This sequence encodes CASRSSTLGGGYTF. The chain combines TRBV6-5 with TRBJ1-2; D unclear. The CDR3 extends over 14 amino acids. Between the trimmed V and J ends, which lost 6 bases and 7 bases, there was a span of 18 bases. The germline gives CDR1 MNHEY, CDR2 SVGAGI.

This chain links TRBV5-1 with TRBJ2-1; D unclear. Germline CDR1 reads SGHRS; CDR2 reads YFSETQ. V dropped 2 bases and J dropped 4 bases, with 10 bases sitting between them. CDR3 length equals 14 residues. CDR3 sequence (DNA): TGCGCCAGCAGCTTAGGCAGGTTATACAATGAGCAGTTCTTC. It encodes CASSLGRLYNEQFF. Looking up the rest from reference TRBV5-1 and TRBJ2-1 gives the full variable domain: KAGVTQTPRYLIKTRGQQVTLSCSPISGHRSVSWYQQTPGQGLQFLFEYFSETQRNKGNFPGRFSGRQFSNSRSEMNVSTLELGDSALYLCASSLGRLYNEQFFGPGTRLTVL.

The V and J genes are TRBV7-9 and TRBJ1-1; possibly TRBD1 for D (5 bases). With 4 bases removed from V and 3 bases from J, the gap between germline ends came to 12 bases. Germline V gene data show CDR1 as SEHNR and CDR2 as FQNEAQ (reference sequence). The CDR3 contains 14 residues. The CDR3 sequence: CASSYVLGDTEAFF. The DNA for the CDR3 is TGTGCCAGCAGCTATGTCTTGGGGGACACTGAAGCTTTCTTT.

The chain uses TRBV16 and TRBJ1-2; possible D gene TRBD1, 5 bases. V dropped 4 bases and J dropped 7 bases, with 16 bases sitting between them. Germline V CDR1 and CDR2: KGHSY, FQNENV. CDR3 length: 14 amino acids. Here the CDR3 reads CASSPMGGSGGYTF. In DNA form, the CDR3 reads TGTGCCAGCAGCCCTATGGGGGGGTCTGGTGGCTACACCTTC.

The chain has TRBV7-9 and TRBJ2-3; 8 nucleotides agree with TRBD1. The trim removed 5 bases at V and 2 bases at J, leaving 6 bases unmatched. The germline V gene has CDR1 SEHNR and CDR2 FQNEAQ (reference sequence). CDR3 length: 15 amino acids. Written as DNA, the CDR3 is TGTGCCAGCAGCCTCAGGGGGCCTAACACAGATACGCAGTATTTT. It is translated as CASSLRGPNTDTQYF.

A note on this clone: Its ends do not fully match the called genes, so a read error is possible. The sample holds other DNA sequences that translate to the same CDR3. The CDR3 loop reads CASSPPGGRGLNGYTF. In DNA form, the CDR3 reads TGTGCCAGCTCGCCACCGGGCGGCAGGGGGCTTAATGGCTACACCTTC. The chain joins TRBV18 to TRBJ1-2; TRBD1 aligns across 8 bases. The CDR3 is 16 amino acids. CDR1 KGHSH and CDR2 LQKENI come from the germline V gene.

V gene TRBV6-5 combines with J gene TRBJ1-1; D unclear. Germline loops: CDR1 MNHEY, CDR2 SVGAGI. The CDR3 totals 12 residues. Trimming shortened V by 0 bases and J by 7 bases, and 6 bases separated the two germline ends. This CDR3 is CASSYSMGEAFF. CDR3 nucleotide sequence: TGTGCCAGCAGTTACTCGATGGGTGAAGCTTTCTTT.

The CDR3 DNA is TGTGCCAGCAGGCCCCGACTAGCGGGAGAAGGGACCCAGTACTTC. This translates into CASRPRLAGEGTQYF. The V and J genes are TRBV5-4 and TRBJ2-5, with 12 bases aligning to TRBD2. Losses at the gene ends were 5 bases for V and 7 bases for J; bases not matched to a gene: 9. CDR1 is SGHNT and CDR2 is YYREEE in the germline V gene (reference sequence). The CDR3 covers 15 residues.

The J gene is TRBJ2-5, the V gene TRBV19; D call uncertain. In germline, CDR1 is LNHDA, CDR2 SQIVND (reference sequence). V lost 2 bases to trimming and J lost 1 base, with 11 bases between them. There are 15 residues in the CDR3. The CDR3 sequence: CASSISDVSQETQYF. CDR3 sequence (DNA): TGTGCCAGTAGTATATCGGACGTATCCCAAGAGACCCAGTACTTC.